The 24 T cell receptor beta chains below all came from one sample that was sequenced in a study of cytomegalovirus exposure and HLA in healthy donors. Use of 60 Vbeta and 13 Jbeta primers characterized the PCR. Clones were read by immunoSEQ multiplex PCR, and TCRdb kept only the in-frame ones, dropping some. The table shows about 300,000 clones, with approximately 90% occurring only once. The specimen was PBMCs. All receptors derive from a man between 40 and 49 years old in good health and CMV-seropositive.

The J gene is TRBJ2-5, the V gene TRBV12-5; D perhaps matches TRBD1 (6 bases). This CDR3 has 15 amino acids. The ends were cut back, 1 base at V and 4 bases at J, with 13 bases in the middle. Germline CDR1 reads LGHNT; CDR2 reads FRNRAP. Here the CDR3 reads CASGLGTGLIETQYF. For the CDR3, the DNA is TGTGCTAGTGGTTTGGGTACAGGGTTGATAGAGACCCAGTACTTC. The full variable domain, in which reference TRBV12-5 and TRBJ2-5 provide the parts outside the CDR3, is DARVTQTPRHKVTEMGQEVTMRCQPILGHNTVFWYRQTMMQGLELLAYFRNRAPLDDSGMPKDRFSAEMPDATLATLKIQPSEPRDSAVYFCASGLGTGLIETQYFGPGTRLLVL.

The rearrangement uses TRBV29-1 and TRBJ2-3; TRBD2 might be the D (6 bases). This CDR3 spans 15 amino acids. V lost 5 bases and J 1 base, leaving 16 bases between the germline ends. Germline values: CDR1 SQVTM, CDR2 ANQGSEA. The CDR3 DNA reads as TGCAGCGTTCTTATTAGCGGAGGTCGCACAGATACGCAGTATTTT. Its protein is CSVLISGGRTDTQYF.

The rearrangement joins TRBV2 to TRBJ1-5, with D possibly matching TRBD1 (5 bases). Deletions cut 3 bases from V and 5 bases from J, with 11 bases between. CDR1 is SNHLY, CDR2 FYNNEI, per germline. CDR3 size: 14 residues. The CDR3 bases are TGTGCCAGCAGTGACAGGGATCGGCATCAGCCCCAGCATTTT. It is translated as CASSDRDRHQPQHF.

V and J are TRBV6-5 and TRBJ2-6; 8 bases match TRBD2. The CDR3 is 15 residues long. CDR1 and CDR2 from the germline V gene are MNHEY and SVGAGI. With 11 bases clipped from V and 3 bases from J, the junction kept 9 bases outside the gene matches. The CDR3, as DNA: TGTGCCTACTACGGGGGGGGCGGTGGGGCCAACGTCCTGACTTTC. Translation gives CAYYGGGGGANVLTF.

The rearrangement uses TRBV27 and TRBJ2-1, with 8 nucleotides matching TRBD1. This CDR3 is built from 16 residues. Unmatched junction bases numbered 14, after V lost 7 bases and J lost 6 bases. Germline V CDR1 and CDR2: MNHEY, SMNVEV (reference sequence). The CDR3 bases are TGTGCCAGCACCCGGCAGGGGGCTCTTTACTTCAATGAGCAGTTCTTC. This encodes CASTRQGALYFNEQFF.

The chain uses TRBV27 and TRBJ2-7, with TRBD1 identical over 7 bases. Germline V gives CDR1 MNHEY, CDR2 SMNVEV (reference sequence). The V gene end was trimmed by 6 bases and the J gene end by 2 bases; junction bases not matched to a gene: 4. The CDR3 covers 13 residues. The CDR3 DNA reads as TGTGCCAGCAGACAGGGGACCACCTACGAGCAGTACTTC. Translation: CASRQGTTYEQYF.

The CDR3 region has the DNA TGTGCCAGCAGCGGGGGGGCGGACTACAATGAGCAGTTCTTC. It translates to CASSGGADYNEQFF. The chain combines TRBV11-2 with TRBJ2-1; the D gene is possibly TRBD2 (7 bases). Germline V gives CDR1 SGHAT, CDR2 FQNNGV. Trimming stripped 5 bases from V and 3 bases from J, with 11 bases between. CDR3 length equals 14 residues.

V gene TRBV9 combines with J gene TRBJ2-3, with 9 positions matching TRBD2. The CDR3 is 16 amino acids. Looked up from germline, CDR1 is SGDLS and CDR2 is YYNGEE. J lost 6 bases, V lost 0 bases, and 8 bases had no gene match. The chain's CDR3 is CASSVAVAGEEDTQYF. CDR3 DNA sequence: TGTGCCAGCAGCGTAGCTGTAGCGGGAGAAGAGGATACGCAGTATTTT.

The chain is built from TRBV27 and TRBJ2-7; 9 bases line up with TRBD2. The CDR3 sequence is 17 residues long. Trimming cost V 4 bases and J 0 bases; bases outside gene matches: 10. The germline CDR1 and CDR2 sequences are MNHEY and SMNVEV (reference sequence). Here the CDR3 reads CASSSGASGESSYEQYF. CDR3 DNA sequence: TGTGCCAGCAGTTCGGGGGCTAGCGGGGAGAGCTCCTACGAGCAGTACTTC.

For this clone: In the same sample, other DNA sequences code for this CDR3. The J gene is TRBJ2-3, the V gene TRBV2; maybe TRBD2 (5 bases). The CDR3 consists of 14 residues. The V end lost 8 bases, the J end lost 1 base, and 13 bases lay between the germline ends. Germline CDR1 SNHLY, CDR2 FYNNEI. The CDR3 sequence: CASSRTGGTDTQYF. The CDR3 bases are TGTGCCAGCTCCAGGACTGGTGGCACAGATACGCAGTATTTT. The full variable domain, its missing parts supplied by reference TRBV2 and TRBJ2-3, is EPEVTQTPSHQVTQMGQEVILRCVPISNHLYFYWYRQILGQKVEFLVSFYNNEISEKSEIFDDQFSVERPDGSNFTLKIRSTKLEDSAMYFCASSRTGGTDTQYFGPGTRLTVL.

The CDR3 protein is CASSVGLDYEQYF. The DNA for the CDR3 is TGTGCCAGCAGCGTAGGACTTGACTACGAGCAGTACTTC. The chain is built from TRBV9 and TRBJ2-7; D not resolved. The CDR3 has 13 residues. V lost 0 bases to trimming and J lost 3 bases, with 7 bases between them. The germline gives CDR1 SGDLS, CDR2 YYNGEE. Together with reference TRBV9 and TRBJ2-7, the CDR3 gives the full variable domain: DSGVTQTPKHLITATGQRVTLRCSPRSGDLSVYWYQQSLDQGLQFLIQYYNGEERAKGNILERFSAQQFPDLHSELNLSSLELGDSALYFCASSVGLDYEQYFGPGTRLTVT.

The CDR3 is CAISESSGSSYEQYF. CDR3 nucleotides: TGTGCCATCAGTGAGTCGAGCGGGAGCTCCTACGAGCAGTACTTC. The chain uses TRBV10-3 and TRBJ2-7; TRBD2 matches 8 bases. The germline CDR1 and CDR2 sequences are ENHRY and SYGVKD. The CDR3 has 15 amino acids. The junction had 1 base not matched to a gene; V was cut back by 0 bases and J by 0 bases.

The chain couples TRBV7-2 to TRBJ2-6; TRBD2 aligns across 14 bases. Germline CDR1 is SGHTA and CDR2 is FQGNSA. CDR3 length: 17 amino acids. After removal of 7 bases from V and 2 bases from J, the junction contained 4 bases not matched to a gene. As DNA, the CDR3 is TGTGCCAGCACCGGACTAGCGGGAGGCACTGGGGCCAACGTCCTGACTTTC. Translated: CASTGLAGGTGANVLTF.

Here the CDR3 reads CASRHRGRYGYTF. CDR3 bases: TGTGCCAGCCGTCACAGGGGGCGGTATGGCTACACCTTC. The V and J genes are TRBV21-1 and TRBJ1-2; whether TRBD1, the table's D call, matches the DNA was not checked. TRBV21-1 is reported as a pseudogene. The CDR3 sequence is 13 residues long.

The table lists this clone with a few counts. The chain carries TRBV6-6 and TRBJ2-7, with 10 bases lining up with TRBD2. In germline, CDR1 is MNHNY, CDR2 SVGAGI (reference sequence). The ends lost 8 bases at V and 0 bases at J; junction bases unmatched: 4. This CDR3 has 14 amino acids. For the CDR3, the DNA is TGTGCCAGCCGGGAGCGGGAGGGCTCCTACGAGCAGTACTTC. Protein product: CASREREGSYEQYF.

The V gene is TRBV28, the J gene TRBJ2-2, with D perhaps matching TRBD1 (6 bases). With 2 bases removed from V and 3 bases from J, the gap between germline ends came to 10 bases. Looked up from germline, CDR1 is MDHEN and CDR2 is SYDVKM. The CDR3 extends over 15 amino acids. CDR3 sequence reads: CASSLVRGHTGELFF. The CDR3 DNA reads TGTGCCAGCAGTTTAGTCAGGGGACACACCGGGGAGCTGTTTTTT.

This rearrangement joins TRBV11-3 to TRBJ2-7; D unclear. V lost 5 bases and J 5 bases, leaving 19 bases between the germline ends. The CDR3 totals 15 residues. From germline, CDR1 is SGHNT and CDR2 YENEEA. Here the CDR3 reads CASSPSPSSRNEQYF. CDR3 coding DNA: TGTGCCAGCAGCCCTTCCCCGAGTTCCAGGAACGAGCAGTACTTC. The variable domain in full, completed from reference TRBV11-3 and TRBJ2-7, reads EAGVVQSPRYKIIEKKQPVAFWCNPISGHNTLYWYLQNLGQGPELLIRYENEEAVDDSQLPKDRFSAERLKGVDSTLKIQPAELGDSAVYLCASSPSPSSRNEQYFGPGTRLTVT.

The chain combines TRBV9 with TRBJ2-6; the D gene is possibly TRBD1 (6 bases). V lost 3 bases, J lost 6 bases, and 28 bases lay in between. This CDR3 comprises 20 residues. Germline values: CDR1 SGDLS, CDR2 YYNGEE. CDR3 coding DNA: TGTGCCAGCAGCGGCACAGGGATAGCCGACCCTTACTTAGAGGCCAACGTCCTGACTTTC. Encoded protein: CASSGTGIADPYLEANVLTF.

This clone was recorded once. The rearrangement links TRBV9 to TRBJ2-7, with TRBD2 identical over 10 bases. Germline-derived CDR1 and CDR2 are SGDLS and YYNGEE. CDR3 length: 15 amino acids. V lost 4 bases, J lost 6 bases, and 10 bases stayed unmatched. The CDR3 reads CASSFAAGGPVEQYF. CDR3 DNA sequence: TGTGCCAGCAGCTTTGCAGCGGGAGGGCCGGTCGAGCAGTACTTC.

The CDR3 coding sequence is TGTGCCAGTAGTATAGATAATGGGCCACCTTATGTGAACACTGAAGCTTTCTTT. It codes for CASSIDNGPPYVNTEAFF. The gene calls are TRBV19 and TRBJ1-1, with D unclear. V lost 0 bases, J lost 0 bases, and 17 bases lay in between. The CDR3 sequence is 18 residues long. Per the germline V gene, CDR1 is LNHDA and CDR2 is SQIVND (reference sequence).

J is TRBJ2-2 and V is TRBV7-2; TRBD2 matches at 7 bases. The trim removed 1 base at V and 5 bases at J, leaving 1 base unmatched. This CDR3 region has 14 residues. The germline gives CDR1 SGHTA, CDR2 FQGNSA. The CDR3 is CASSLGRGTGELFF. The DNA for the CDR3 is TGTGCCAGCAGCTTAGGGCGGGGGACCGGGGAGCTGTTTTTT.

This chain joins TRBV6-5 and TRBJ2-2; 12 nucleotides line up with TRBD1. Trimming cost V 6 bases and J 4 bases; bases outside gene matches: 3. Per the germline V gene, CDR1 is MNHEY and CDR2 is SVGAGI. CDR3 size: 15 residues. Here the CDR3 reads CASRRDRGRTGELFF. The CDR3, as DNA: TGTGCCAGCAGACGGGACAGGGGGCGCACCGGGGAGCTGTTTTTT.

In DNA form, the CDR3 reads TGTGCCAGCCTCCCAGACAGGGGCATCTCCTACAATGAGCAGTTCTTC. Residues: CASLPDRGISYNEQFF. The rearrangement joins TRBV28 to TRBJ2-1; 8 positions match TRBD1. This CDR3 contains 16 residues. In germline, CDR1 is MDHEN, CDR2 SYDVKM. Losses at the gene ends were 8 bases for V and 0 bases for J; bases not matched to a gene: 9.

Notes on this clone: One end of the junction fails to match germline, which may point to a read error. This chain joins TRBV7-9 and TRBJ1-2; 8 nucleotides agree with TRBD1. Germline V lookup: CDR1 SEHNR, CDR2 FQNEAQ (reference sequence). There are 13 residues in the CDR3. DNA for the CDR3: TGTTCCAGCAGCTTGGACAGGGCGGGTGGCTACACCTTC. It is translated as CSSSLDRAGGYTF. Full variable domain (missing parts from reference TRBV7-9 and TRBJ1-2): DTGVSQNPRHKITKRGQNVTFRCDPISEHNRLYWYRQTLGQGPEFLTYFQNEAQLEKSRLLSDRFSAERPKGSFSTLEIQRTEQGDSAMYLCSSSLDRAGGYTFGSGTRLTVV.